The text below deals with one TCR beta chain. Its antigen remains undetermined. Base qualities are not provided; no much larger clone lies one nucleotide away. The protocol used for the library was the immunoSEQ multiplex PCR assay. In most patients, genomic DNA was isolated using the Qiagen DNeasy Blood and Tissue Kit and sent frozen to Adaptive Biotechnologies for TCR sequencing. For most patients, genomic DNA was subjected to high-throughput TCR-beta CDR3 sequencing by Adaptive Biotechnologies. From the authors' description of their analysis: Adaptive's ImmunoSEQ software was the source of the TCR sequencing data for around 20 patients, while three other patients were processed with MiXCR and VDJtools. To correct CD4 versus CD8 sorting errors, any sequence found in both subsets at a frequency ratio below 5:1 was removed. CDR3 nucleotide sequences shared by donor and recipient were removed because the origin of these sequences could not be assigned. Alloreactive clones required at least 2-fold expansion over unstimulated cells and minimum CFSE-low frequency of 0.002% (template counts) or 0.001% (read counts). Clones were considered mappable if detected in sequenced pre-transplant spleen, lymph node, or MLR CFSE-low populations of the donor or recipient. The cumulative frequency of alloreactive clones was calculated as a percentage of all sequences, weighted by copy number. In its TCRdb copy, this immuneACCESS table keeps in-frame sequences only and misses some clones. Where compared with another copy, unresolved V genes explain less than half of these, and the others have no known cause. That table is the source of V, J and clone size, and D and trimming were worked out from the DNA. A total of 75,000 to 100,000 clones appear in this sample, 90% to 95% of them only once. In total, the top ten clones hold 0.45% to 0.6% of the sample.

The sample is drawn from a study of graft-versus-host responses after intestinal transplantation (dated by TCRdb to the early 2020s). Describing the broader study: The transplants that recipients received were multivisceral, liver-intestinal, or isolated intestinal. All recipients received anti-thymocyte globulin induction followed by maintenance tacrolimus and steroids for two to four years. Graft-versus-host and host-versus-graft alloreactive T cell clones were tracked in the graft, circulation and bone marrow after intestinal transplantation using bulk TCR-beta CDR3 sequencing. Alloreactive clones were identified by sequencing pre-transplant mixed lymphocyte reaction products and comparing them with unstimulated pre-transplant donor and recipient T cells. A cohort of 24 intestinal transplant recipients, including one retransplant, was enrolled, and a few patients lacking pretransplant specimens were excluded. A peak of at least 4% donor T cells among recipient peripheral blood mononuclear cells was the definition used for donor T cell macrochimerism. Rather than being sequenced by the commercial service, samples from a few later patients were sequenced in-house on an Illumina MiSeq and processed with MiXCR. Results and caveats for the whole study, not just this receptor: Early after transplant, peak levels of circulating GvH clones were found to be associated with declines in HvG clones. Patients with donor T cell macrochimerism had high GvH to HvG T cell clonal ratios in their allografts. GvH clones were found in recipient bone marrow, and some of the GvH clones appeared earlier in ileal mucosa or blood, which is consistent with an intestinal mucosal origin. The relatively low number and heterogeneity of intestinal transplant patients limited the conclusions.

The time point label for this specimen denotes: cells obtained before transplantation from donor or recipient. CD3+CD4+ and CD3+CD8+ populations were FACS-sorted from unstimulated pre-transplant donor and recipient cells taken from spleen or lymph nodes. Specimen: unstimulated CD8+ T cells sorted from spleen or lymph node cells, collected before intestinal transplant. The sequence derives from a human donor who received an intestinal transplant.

The base sequence is TGTGCCAGCAGCGTAGGCGGCTACGAGACCCAGTACTTC. Translated, this gives CASSVGGYETQYF. The receptor chain draws on TRBV9 and TRBJ2-5, with the D gene not clear enough to name. CDR1 and CDR2, looked up from the germline V gene, are SGDLS and YYNGEE. From the cysteine through the phenylalanine, the CDR3 covers 13 amino acids. Only the CDR3 region is kept as DNA, spanning 39 bases read in frame from base 1. V is pared back by 0 bases and J by 5 bases, with 8 bases lying between the germline termini.